This TCR beta chain was recovered during a study of T cell changes during pregnancy in multiple sclerosis. Method: immunoSEQ multiplex PCR; TCRdb's copy keeps in-frame clones and lacks some. The profile shows roughly 66,000 clones, 92% of them singletons. This clone was observed a handful of times. A junction boundary mismatches the germline segment, possibly from a read error. The CDR3 is 13 amino acids. CDR1 is SSHAT and CDR2 is FNYEAQ in the germline V gene (reference sequence). The TCR originated in a female donor with multiple sclerosis, enrolled in a pregnancy study. Material: peripheral blood, obtained in the first trimester of pregnancy. The V and J genes are TRBV7-7 and TRBJ2-1; 8 bases are a match to TRBD1. Here the CDR3 reads CASSRGQGQAQFF. CDR3 DNA: TGTGCTAGCAGCAGGGGGCAGGGTCAAGCGCAGTTCTTC.